Shown below are 22 T cell receptor beta chains from a single sample sequenced in a study of T cell changes during pregnancy in multiple sclerosis. Assay: immunoSEQ multiplex PCR; the TCRdb copy retains only in-frame clones and omits some. The sample comprises around 66,000 clones, around 91% of which are singletons, and over 1% rests with the top ten. The specimen was peripheral blood, collected after pregnancy. These receptors were collected from a female donor in good health, enrolled as a control in a pregnancy study.

V usage is TRBV2 and J usage is TRBJ2-3, with 12 bases that match TRBD2. Germline CDR1 SNHLY, CDR2 FYNNEI. The V and J ends lost 2 bases and 4 bases, in that order; junction bases with no gene match: 19. This CDR3 has 21 amino acids. CDR3: CASSEWSRRRSSGGASDTQYF. In DNA form, the CDR3 reads TGTGCCAGCAGTGAATGGAGCAGACGCAGATCTAGCGGGGGGGCCTCAGATACGCAGTATTTT.

V is TRBV7-9 and J is TRBJ1-5; tentative D call: TRBD1 (6 bases). This CDR3 region has 16 residues. Germline CDR1 SEHNR, CDR2 FQNEAQ (reference sequence). Trimming removed 2 bases at V and 1 base at J, with 12 bases between. The CDR3 region has the DNA TGTGCCAGCAGCTTATACAGGGCAGGGAGCAATCAGCCCCAGCATTTT. It codes for CASSLYRAGSNQPQHF. The full variable domain, in which reference TRBV7-9 and TRBJ1-5 provide the parts outside the CDR3, is DTGVSQNPRHKITKRGQNVTFRCDPISEHNRLYWYRQTLGQGPEFLTYFQNEAQLEKSRLLSDRFSAERPKGSFSTLEIQRTEQGDSAMYLCASSLYRAGSNQPQHFGDGTRLSIL.

The J gene is TRBJ1-4, the V gene TRBV30, with a possible D match to TRBD1 (5 bases). Trimming left V 3 bases short and J 7 bases short, with 9 bases between. Germline lookup yields CDR1 GTSNPN and CDR2 SVGIG (reference sequence). CDR3 length: 12 residues. The CDR3 nucleotides read TGTGCCTGGAGCGGGGGAGCTGAAAAACTGTTTTTT. This encodes CAWSGGAEKLFF.

This clone was recorded only once. The V gene is TRBV2, the J gene TRBJ1-1; 7 nucleotides align to TRBD1. The germline V gene has CDR1 SNHLY and CDR2 FYNNEI. CDR3 size: 16 residues. The J segment lost 1 base and the V segment lost 6 bases, leaving 11 bases of the junction unmatched. The CDR3 loop reads CASRTGTEVTNTEAFF. The CDR3 DNA sequence: TGTGCCAGCAGGACAGGGACAGAAGTCACGAACACTGAAGCTTTCTTT.

The J gene is TRBJ1-5, the V gene TRBV19; no firm D call. CDR1 and CDR2 (germline): LNHDA, SQIVND (reference sequence). This CDR3 has 16 amino acids. V was pared by 5 bases and J by 0 bases, with 14 bases between. The CDR3 sequence is CASSPPPSYSNQPQHF. As DNA, the CDR3 is TGTGCCAGTAGTCCCCCCCCCAGTTATAGCAATCAGCCCCAGCATTTT.

The rearrangement uses TRBV6-6 and TRBJ1-5, with D unresolved. The CDR3 has 14 residues. Trimming shortened V by 0 bases and J by 1 base, and 4 bases separated the two germline ends. Germline CDR1 MNHNY, CDR2 SVGAGI (reference sequence). The CDR3 is CASSYSESNQPQHF. In nucleotides, the CDR3 is TGTGCCAGCAGTTACTCGGAGAGCAATCAGCCCCAGCATTTT.

The chain has TRBV19 and TRBJ1-1, with 12 positions matching TRBD1. Per the germline V gene, CDR1 is LNHDA and CDR2 is SQIVND (reference sequence). The CDR3 is 16 amino acids. Germline trimming cut 5 bases from V and 3 bases from J; bases unmatched to any gene: 7. The CDR3 reads CASSSGTGGFDTEAFF. CDR3 in DNA: TGTGCCAGTAGTTCCGGGACAGGGGGCTTCGACACTGAAGCTTTCTTT. The whole variable domain, filled in from reference TRBV19 and TRBJ1-1, reads DGGITQSPKYLFRKEGQNVTLSCEQNLNHDAMYWYRQDPGQGLRLIYYSQIVNDFQKGDIAEGYSVSREKKESFPLTVTSAQKNPTAFYLCASSSGTGGFDTEAFFGQGTRLTVV.

The chain links TRBV5-1 to TRBJ1-2, with TRBD1 matching over 7 bases. Trimming at V came to 2 bases and at J to 0 bases, leaving 13 bases not matched to a gene. Per germline, CDR1 SGHRS and CDR2 YFSETQ. This CDR3 contains 18 residues. CDR3: CASSFLGQAWATNYGYTF. In DNA, the CDR3 is TGCGCCAGCAGCTTCCTCGGACAGGCCTGGGCGACTAACTATGGCTACACCTTC.

CDR3 sequence reads: CASRSLGGRMNTEAFF. The CDR3 DNA follows: TGTGCCAGCAGATCCCTCGGGGGGCGCATGAACACTGAAGCTTTCTTT. The V call is TRBV5-6, the J call TRBJ1-1; maybe TRBD1 (6 bases). The CDR3 runs to 16 residues. Germline V gives CDR1 SGHDT, CDR2 YYEEEE. Trimming shortened V by 5 bases and J by 0 bases, and 17 bases separated the two germline ends.

J is TRBJ1-2 and V is TRBV6-5; unclear D gene. V was shortened by 0 bases and J by 1 base, with 12 bases between the two germline ends. This CDR3 contains 16 residues. Germline assignment: CDR1 MNHEY and CDR2 SVGAGI. CDR3 protein: CASSYSRLLGNYGYTF. The CDR3 nucleotides read TGTGCCAGCAGTTACTCGAGGTTACTGGGTAACTATGGCTACACCTTC.

This rearrangement joins TRBV27 to TRBJ2-7; TRBD1 agrees at 10 bases. This CDR3 is built from 14 residues. Germline V gene data show CDR1 as MNHEY and CDR2 as SMNVEV (reference sequence). V lost 2 bases, J lost 6 bases, and 4 bases stayed unmatched. The CDR3 spells CASSLTDRGREQYF. As DNA, the CDR3 is TGTGCCAGCAGTTTAACCGACAGGGGGCGCGAGCAGTACTTC.

This sequence joins TRBV7-2 and TRBJ2-1, with a possible D match to TRBD1 (5 bases). The CDR3 runs to 14 residues. Germline CDR1 reads SGHTA; CDR2 reads FQGNSA. Trimming removed 3 bases from V and 1 base from J, with 7 bases in between. The CDR3 nucleotides read TGTGCCAGCAGCTTCGACAGTTCCTACAATGAGCAGTTCTTC. Its protein is CASSFDSSYNEQFF.

Turning to this clone: Different DNA sequences within this sample yield the same CDR3. The rearrangement uses TRBV20-1 and TRBJ2-1, with a weak D call TRBD2 (5 bases). CDR3 length: 10 amino acids. The V gene's germline CDR1 is DFQATT and CDR2 SNEGSKA (reference sequence). Trimming took 8 bases from V and 6 from J, leaving 8 bases between them. The CDR3 sequence is CSSRGNEQFF. CDR3 DNA: TGCAGTTCCCGGGGCAATGAGCAGTTCTTC.

The J gene is TRBJ1-1, the V gene TRBV7-9; 7 nucleotides line up with TRBD1. Germline lookup yields CDR1 SEHNR and CDR2 FQNEAQ (reference sequence). This CDR3 has 14 residues. Germline trimming cut 5 bases from V and 7 bases from J; bases unmatched to any gene: 10. The CDR3 is CASSVGQDLNEAFF. The CDR3 nucleotides read TGTGCCAGCAGCGTCGGACAGGACTTAAATGAAGCTTTCTTT.

The chain joins TRBV6-1 to TRBJ1-5; no definite D call. The germline gives CDR1 MNHNS, CDR2 SASEGT. This CDR3 is built from 15 residues. Trimming cost V 5 bases and J 4 bases, with 15 bases left between them. The CDR3 loop reads CASSQRAVENQPQHF. CDR3 in DNA: TGTGCCAGCAGTCAGAGGGCAGTCGAGAATCAGCCCCAGCATTTT.

This rearrangement joins TRBV4-2 to TRBJ2-3; TRBD2 matches 8 bases. CDR1 and CDR2 (germline): LGHNA, YNFKEQ. Unmatched junction bases numbered 13, after V lost 0 bases and J lost 5 bases. The length of the CDR3 is 18 residues. The CDR3 sequence is CASSQDLAGPQGGDTQYF. CDR3 nucleotide sequence: TGTGCCAGCAGCCAAGATCTAGCGGGCCCTCAGGGTGGAGATACGCAGTATTTT.

The rearrangement links TRBV6-5 to TRBJ2-2, with D perhaps TRBD1 (5 bases). Germline V gives CDR1 MNHEY, CDR2 SVGAGI. The CDR3 totals 13 residues. V lost 5 bases to trimming and J lost 6 bases, with 10 bases between them. The DNA for the CDR3 is TGTGCCAGCAGTGCAAGGGGCCCCGGGGAGCTGTTTTTT. This codes for CASSARGPGELFF.

As DNA, the CDR3 is TGTGCCAGCTCACCCGAGACTCTGGAGACCCAGTACTTC. Translated, it gives CASSPETLETQYF. This sequence joins TRBV18 and TRBJ2-5; D unclear. Germline CDR1 KGHSH, CDR2 LQKENI. This CDR3 contains 13 residues. The V end was cut by 3 bases, the J end by 5 bases, with 10 bases between.

The chain couples TRBV2 to TRBJ1-1; 9 bases agree with TRBD1. The CDR3 is 16 amino acids. Germline CDR1 is SNHLY and CDR2 is FYNNEI. Germline trimming cut 4 bases from V and 3 bases from J; bases unmatched to any gene: 9. CDR3 sequence reads: CASSVIGTGRDTEAFF. The CDR3 coding sequence is TGTGCCAGCAGTGTTATCGGGACAGGGAGGGACACTGAAGCTTTCTTT.

J is TRBJ2-1 and V is TRBV9; D is unclear. This CDR3 has 12 amino acids. Between the trimmed V and J ends, which lost 6 bases and 8 bases, there was a span of 12 bases. Germline CDR1 and CDR2: SGDLS and YYNGEE. The DNA for the CDR3 is TGTGCCAGCACTTCAGTTGATCATGAGCAGTTCTTC. Translation: CASTSVDHEQFF.

This chain connects TRBV5-4 to TRBJ1-2; a possible D gene is TRBD1 (6 bases). V shed 1 base and J shed 4 bases, with 11 bases lying between them. Germline assignment: CDR1 SGHNT and CDR2 YYREEE (reference sequence). This CDR3 contains 14 residues. The CDR3: CASSLTGSGYGYTF. The DNA of the CDR3 is TGTGCCAGCAGCTTGACAGGGTCGGGCTATGGCTACACCTTC.

V usage is TRBV11-3 and J usage is TRBJ2-4, with TRBD2 matching over 8 bases. The trim removed 4 bases at V and 5 bases at J, leaving 13 bases unmatched. In germline, CDR1 is SGHNT, CDR2 YENEEA. The CDR3 totals 17 residues. The CDR3 bases are TGTGCCAGCAGCTCCGGAGTCCAGCGGGGGACGGAAAACATTCAGTACTTC. It is translated as CASSSGVQRGTENIQYF. Full variable domain (rest looked up from reference TRBV11-3 and TRBJ2-4): EAGVVQSPRYKIIEKKQPVAFWCNPISGHNTLYWYLQNLGQGPELLIRYENEEAVDDSQLPKDRFSAERLKGVDSTLKIQPAELGDSAVYLCASSSGVQRGTENIQYFGAGTRLSVL.